The 11 T cell receptor beta chains presented below share a single source sample, sequenced in a study of glioma-infiltrating T cells after dendritic cell vaccination. Here immunoSEQ multiplex PCR was the method, and the copy in TCRdb shows in-frame clones only, minus some. The sample consists of fewer than 110,000 clones, 80% to 90% of them appearing once. Specimen: blood, collected before dendritic cell vaccination. The receptors stem from a human donor with glioblastoma.

The chain couples TRBV6-1 to TRBJ1-1; TRBD1 aligns across 8 bases. The germline gives CDR1 MNHNS, CDR2 SASEGT. V lost 5 bases, J lost 0 bases, and 5 bases stayed unmatched. The CDR3 is 15 residues long. This CDR3 reads CASSITGGVNTEAFF. DNA for the CDR3: TGTGCCAGCAGTATAACAGGGGGGGTGAACACTGAAGCTTTCTTT.

The V and J genes are TRBV11-3 and TRBJ1-2, with 11 positions matching TRBD1. The CDR3 covers 18 residues. From germline, CDR1 is SGHNT and CDR2 YENEEA. V lost 5 bases to trimming and J lost 4 bases; unmatched junction nucleotides: 15. The CDR3 loop reads CASSLNSLGTGGSYGYTF. The CDR3, as DNA: TGTGCCAGCAGCCTAAACTCCCTCGGGACAGGGGGTTCCTATGGCTACACCTTC.

This clone occurred once. The chain combines TRBV6-6 with TRBJ2-5; 9 bases agree with TRBD2. The CDR3 length is 14 residues. The V segment lost 0 bases and the J segment 5 bases; nucleotides outside the gene matches: 1. CDR1 and CDR2 from the germline V gene are MNHNY and SVGAGI (reference sequence). This chain's CDR3 is CASSYSSGGETQYF. The CDR3 nucleotides read TGTGCCAGCAGTTACTCAAGCGGGGGGGAGACCCAGTACTTC.

This clone occurred once. This chain uses TRBV7-6 with TRBJ2-2; the match to TRBD2 covers 8 bases. CDR3 length: 16 residues. The junction had 10 bases not matched to a gene; V was cut back by 2 bases and J by 8 bases. In germline, CDR1 is SGHVS, CDR2 FNYEAQ. The CDR3 DNA is TGTGCCAGCAGCTTATCCCCCGGGGGGGCAGGTGGGGAGCTGTTTTTT. It yields the protein CASSLSPGGAGGELFF.

V gene TRBV18 combines with J gene TRBJ2-3; 9 nucleotides match TRBD1. Germline V lookup: CDR1 KGHSH, CDR2 LQKENI. Losses at the gene ends were 4 bases for V and 6 bases for J; bases not matched to a gene: 8. The CDR3 has 15 amino acids. The CDR3 loop is CASSRPTGGSDTQYF. CDR3 nucleotide sequence: TGTGCCAGCTCACGTCCAACAGGGGGCTCGGATACGCAGTATTTT.

The chain uses TRBV11-2 and TRBJ2-2, with 8 bases fitting TRBD2. Looked up from germline, CDR1 is SGHAT and CDR2 is FQNNGV. The junction had 6 bases not matched to a gene; V was cut back by 2 bases and J by 4 bases. The CDR3 is made up of 16 amino acids. CDR3 coding DNA: TGTGCCAGCAGCTTAATCCTAGCGGGTCCCACCGGGGAGCTGTTTTTT. It is translated as CASSLILAGPTGELFF.

The chain employs TRBV9 and TRBJ2-3; 10 nucleotides agree with TRBD2. In germline, CDR1 is SGDLS, CDR2 YYNGEE. CDR3 size: 16 residues. V lost 0 bases and J lost 3; bases outside the gene matches: 4. The CDR3 region is CASSVDEAGGTDTQYF. CDR3 nucleotide sequence: TGTGCCAGCAGCGTAGACGAAGCGGGGGGGACAGATACGCAGTATTTT.

This chain connects TRBV5-6 to TRBJ1-1; no firm D call. Germline CDR1 SGHDT, CDR2 YYEEEE. The CDR3 runs 16 residues. Trimming shortened V by 1 base and J by 0 bases, and 13 bases separated the two germline ends. The CDR3 is CASSLRRAPMNTEAFF. The CDR3 DNA follows: TGTGCCAGCAGCTTGAGGCGGGCCCCCATGAACACTGAAGCTTTCTTT.

The chain joins TRBV18 to TRBJ2-2; D remains ambiguous. Looked up from germline, CDR1 is KGHSH and CDR2 is LQKENI. The CDR3 extends over 13 amino acids. V gave up 3 bases and J gave up 0 bases, with 2 bases separating them. CDR3 region: CASSPSNTGELFF. Written as DNA, the CDR3 is TGTGCCAGCTCACCCTCGAACACCGGGGAGCTGTTTTTT. The entire variable domain, with the rest obtained from reference TRBV18 and TRBJ2-2, is as follows: NAGVMQNPRHLVRRRGQEARLRCSPMKGHSHVYWYRQLPEEGLKFMVYLQKENIIDESGMPKERFSAEFPKEGPSILRIQQVVRGDSAAYFCASSPSNTGELFFGEGSRLTVL.

V usage is TRBV27 and J usage is TRBJ1-5; D might be TRBD1 (5 bases). V was shortened by 3 bases and J by 5 bases, with 8 bases between the two germline ends. Germline V gene lookup returns CDR1 MNHEY and CDR2 SMNVEV (reference sequence). CDR3 length: 13 amino acids. The CDR3 sequence is CASSFAGHQPQHF. The CDR3 DNA reads as TGTGCCAGCAGTTTTGCAGGGCATCAGCCCCAGCATTTT.

This chain's CDR3 is CASSLLTGVGTEAFF. The CDR3 DNA sequence: TGTGCCAGCAGCTTACTTACGGGGGTGGGCACTGAAGCTTTCTTT. The chain combines TRBV5-6 with TRBJ1-1; D is perhaps TRBD1 (5 bases). The V end was cut by 2 bases, the J end by 4 bases, with 15 bases between. The CDR3 spans 15 residues. The V gene's germline CDR1 is SGHDT and CDR2 YYEEEE.